These 4 T cell receptor beta chains were all obtained from the same sample, sequenced in a study of vaccination and CD4 T cells after COVID-19. CD4+ T cells that had been cultured provided DNA sequenced with the Oncomine TCR Beta short-read assay. From the PCR reads, TCRdb called clonotypes with MiXCR, one entry per CDR3 protein. The sample has 10,000 to 15,000 distinct CDR3 sequences, 35% to 45% seen once; the top ten hold around 18%. Treatment here: approximately nine-day PBMC culture with coronavirus spike peptide pools or control peptides (ViraFEST assay). The antigens for these receptors are not known. The sample consisted of cultured CD4+ T cells from blood. Receptor source: a human donor with COVID-19.

This clonotype was counted a few times. This chain uses TRBV20-1 with TRBJ1-5; D may be TRBD1 (5 bases). The CDR3 length is 15 residues. Germline-derived CDR1 and CDR2 are DFQATT and SNEGSKA (reference sequence). V lost 1 base, J lost 0 bases, and 10 bases lay in between. DNA for the CDR3: TGCAGTGCTAGAGTGGCAGGGATTAGCAATCAGCCCCAGCATTTT. Its translation is CSARVAGISNQPQHF.

This clonotype was counted between two and nine times. The chain links TRBV7-2 to TRBJ1-2; TRBD1 aligns across 7 bases. This CDR3 has 15 residues. Germline trimming cut 1 base from V and 0 bases from J; bases unmatched to any gene: 2. Germline values: CDR1 SGHTA, CDR2 FQGNSA. CDR3 protein: CASSLDDRANYGYTF. CDR3 in DNA: TGTGCCAGCAGCTTAGACGACAGGGCTAACTATGGCTACACCTTC.

This clonotype turned up a few times. The gene calls are TRBV12-3 or TRBV12-4 and TRBJ1-2; D ambiguous. V lost 5 bases and J lost 4, with 8 bases in between. This CDR3 comprises 12 residues. DNA of the CDR3: TGTGCCAGCAGTCCCCGCGGCTATGGCTACACCTTC. This translates into CASSPRGYGYTF.

This clonotype was observed a handful of times. CDR3 protein: CASRPGWGDTDTQYF. Written as DNA, the CDR3 is TGTGCCAGCAGACCAGGATGGGGGGACACAGATACGCAGTATTTT. The J gene is TRBJ2-3, the V gene TRBV11-3; possibly TRBD2 for D (6 bases). The V gene lost 6 bases and the J gene lost 2 bases, with 15 bases spanning the gap. Germline loops: CDR1 SGHNT, CDR2 YENEEA. CDR3 length: 15 amino acids.